This paragraph reports one T cell receptor (beta chain). Data came from immunoSEQ multiplex PCR; TCRdb stores just in-frame clones and leaves some out. The table shows about 49,000 clones, with more than 85% occurring only once. This entry belongs to a study of T cell changes during pregnancy in multiple sclerosis. J gave up 7 bases and V 4 bases, and 14 bases lay outside the gene matches. This CDR3 is 16 amino acids long. Per the germline V gene, CDR1 is SNHLY and CDR2 is FYNNEI. The receptor was derived from a female donor with multiple sclerosis, enrolled in a pregnancy study. The sample consisted of peripheral blood, taken after pregnancy. The rearrangement links TRBV2 to TRBJ2-7; TRBD1 aligns across 9 bases. In nucleotides, the CDR3 is TGTGCCAGCAGTGGCCTAACAGGGACAGGGACGGGGGAGCAGTACTTC. Residues: CASSGLTGTGTGEQYF.